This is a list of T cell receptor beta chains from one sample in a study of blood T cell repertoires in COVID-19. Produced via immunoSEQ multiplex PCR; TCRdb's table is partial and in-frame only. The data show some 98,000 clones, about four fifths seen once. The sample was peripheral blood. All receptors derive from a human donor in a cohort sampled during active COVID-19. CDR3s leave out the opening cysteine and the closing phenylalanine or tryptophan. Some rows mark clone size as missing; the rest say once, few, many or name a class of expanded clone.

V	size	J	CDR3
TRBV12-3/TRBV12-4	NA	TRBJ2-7	ASKGTGDREQY
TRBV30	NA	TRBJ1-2	AWTGDAGGFIYGYT
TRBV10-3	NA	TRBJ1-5	AISESFGTGEAQH
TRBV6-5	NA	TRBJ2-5	ASSLRDRGPSAAQY
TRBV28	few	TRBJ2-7	ASSTPSGRYEQY
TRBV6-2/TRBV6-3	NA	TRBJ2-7	ASSSHPRASGITYEQY
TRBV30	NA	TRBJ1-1	AWTGTGRFYTEAF
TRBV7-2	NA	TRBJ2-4	ASTPQALGAAKNIQY
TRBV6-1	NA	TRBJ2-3	ASSEQAETTNTQY
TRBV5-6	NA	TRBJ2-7	ASSPTGREQY
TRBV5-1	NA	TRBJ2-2	ASTLRGSGGELF
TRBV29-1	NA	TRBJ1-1	SAGGDRAGGANTEAF
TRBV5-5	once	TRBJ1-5	ASSLKGLAYQPQH
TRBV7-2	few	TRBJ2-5	ASSFPELAGVGRETQY
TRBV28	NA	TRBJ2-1	ASTPGLAFSEQF
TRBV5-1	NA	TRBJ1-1	ASSLQLGGSMNTEAF
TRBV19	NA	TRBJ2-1	ASSATGITYNEQF
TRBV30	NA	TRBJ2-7	AWGSSGRTYEQY
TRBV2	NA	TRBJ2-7	ASSKGGRDYEQY
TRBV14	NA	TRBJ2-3	ASSPPGKRAYTDTQY
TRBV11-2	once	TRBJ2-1	ASSLGGQGGSYNEQF
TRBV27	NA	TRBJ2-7	ASSPRPSGPYEQY
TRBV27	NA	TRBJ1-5	ASSFGNQPQH
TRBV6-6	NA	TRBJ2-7	ASISGTGAYEQY
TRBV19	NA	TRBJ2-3	ASSNRGGKSDTQY
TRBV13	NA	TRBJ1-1	ASSQQGATEAF
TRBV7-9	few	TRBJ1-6	ASSLGDSPLH
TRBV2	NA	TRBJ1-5	ASSEQGGQGGPPQH
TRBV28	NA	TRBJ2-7	ASETSTGGASYEQY
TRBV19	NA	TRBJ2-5	ASSIWRGGAQETQY
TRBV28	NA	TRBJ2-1	ASRKVAADEQF
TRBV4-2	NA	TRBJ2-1	ASSQPRGLAGSNEQF
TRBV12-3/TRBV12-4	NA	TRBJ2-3	ATGQTTDTQY
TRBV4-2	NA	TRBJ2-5	ASSPLLAGAETQY
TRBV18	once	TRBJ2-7	ASSLQSTYEQY
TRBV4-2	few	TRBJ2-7	ASSQVGTSGTYEQY
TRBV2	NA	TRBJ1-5	ASSQSRIQGVSNQPQH
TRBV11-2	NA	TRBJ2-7	ASSSRQGPLGEQY
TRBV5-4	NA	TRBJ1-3	ASSLQGSIGNTIY
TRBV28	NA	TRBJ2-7	ASSPLPGQGSAYEQY
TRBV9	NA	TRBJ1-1	ASSGQGVGTEAF
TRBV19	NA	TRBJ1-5	ASSPGDSNQPQH